This T cell receptor (beta chain) is drawn from a study of cytomegalovirus exposure and HLA in healthy donors (dated by TCRdb to the late 2010s). Looking at the study overall: According to an earlier analysis of a few hundred of the donors, about 190 million T cells yielded over 100 million unique TCR beta sequences and around 280 Gb of sequence data. In the later analysis, no new phenotypic data were used to find candidate immune exposures; instead, reliance was placed on TCR beta sequences and their occurrence across donors. Along with the roughly 670-subject first cohort, a separate validation cohort of over 90 different subjects was used. Roughly five DR-DQ haplotypes were handled as single units for association and clustering because linkage in the cohort was strong. Both class I and class II loci were covered by HLA typing, at four-digit resolution. Typing coverage differed by locus: A, B, C, DRB1 and DQB1 were typed in about 620-630 donors, DQA1 in about 550, DPA1 in around 580, and DPB1 in about 450. All discovery cohort repertoires had been generated on a single sequencing platform. A later analysis re-examined previously published TCR beta repertoires from several hundred donors and added high-resolution HLA genotyping to investigate patterns of TCR occurrence. Donor age, sex, ethnicity and CMV serostatus were compiled alongside the repertoire data. A later genetic analysis used genome-wide SNP genotypes for 398 of the 666 donors, treating that subset as a discovery cohort. Approximately 330 gigabases of sequencing data and tens of millions of unique TCR sequences made up an early release that covered approximately 650 HLA-typed donors. On average, about 240,000 unique TCR beta nucleotide sequences were sequenced per donor among 398 genotyped donors of the cohort, with around 19% of those sequences being non-productive. The aim of the study was to test whether cataloging public T cell receptors could identify signatures of past pathogen exposure. An earlier analysis of around 640 of the donors used high-throughput TCR beta sequencing to judge whether each TCR beta V gene segment behaved as functional or pseudogenic. To predict cytomegalovirus infection status, the study combined high-throughput TCR immunosequencing, statistical association of individual TCRs with disease status, and machine learning. The study used immunosequencing to profile the T cell repertoires of approximately 650 subjects and linked those repertoires to cytomegalovirus serostatus. The genetic ancestry cluster associated with self-reported Caucasian donors included about 84% of the approximately 400 genotyped donors.

Library method: the immunoSEQ multiplex PCR assay. For the multiplex PCR, a mixture combining 60 forward primers for TCR Vbeta segments and 13 reverse primers for TCR Jbeta segments was used. Amplification of the CDR3 region of rearranged TCR beta genes was performed with a multiplex PCR assay on genomic DNA. The amplified TCR beta libraries were sequenced on the Illumina HiSeq System as 87-base-pair reads. As for the original processing: A later analysis tallied 80 million to 95 million unique TCR beta chains across the 700 or so repertoires, and roughly 11 million of those chains were shared by two or more donors. Raw reads were error-corrected and collapsed into unique sequences by a nearest-neighbor algorithm in which closely related sequences were merged to remove PCR and sequencing errors. V, D and J gene segments were assigned by aligning CDR3 sequences to IMGT reference sequences. For a sequence to be retained, a match of at least six nucleotides was required to both a V gene segment and a J gene segment. Rearrangements were classified as productive when the CDR3 lacked stop codons and remained in frame with V and J, and all other rearrangements were classified as non-productive. CDR3 was defined according to IMGT convention as the region running from the second conserved V-encoded cysteine to the conserved J-encoded phenylalanine. The earlier analysis of about 620 of the donors excluded sequences that lacked an unambiguous match to a single V gene segment. In an earlier analysis of some 590 of the donors, a V segment was called functional when productive rearrangements were above 56.7%, and segregating when the standard deviation between donors exceeded 5%. To diagnose cytomegalovirus status from the catalog of TCR beta chain sequences, a statistical classification framework was built. A later analysis assigned V and J genes by comparing TCR nucleotide sequences with IMGT/GENE-DB human TR gene sequences. Using the TCRdist pipeline, a later analysis assigned CDR3 sequences along with most-parsimonious VDJ recombination scenarios. In a later analysis, every TCR beta chain was defined by the combination of its CDR3 amino acid sequence and its V-gene family, and reads without a unique V-gene family were dropped. As a way to deal with suspected cross-contamination and a sequencing artifact, a later analysis dropped roughly 620 nucleotide sequences that were highly shared and had low generation probability. For each public chain, a later analysis derived a clonal expansion index from normalized ranks of inferred template counts within each repertoire. In a later analysis, generation probabilities were computed using a VDJ recombination model fitted to out-of-frame rearrangements, and the results were checked against IGoR. In a later analysis, TCR-TCR, TCR-HLA and TCR-CMV co-occurrence was scored with hypergeometric tests, and a repertoire-size bias correction was applied to TCR pairs. To estimate false discovery rates, a later analysis permuted the HLA or CMV assignments 20 times. In a later analysis, co-occurring TCRs were grouped with DBSCAN, and TCRdist sequence similarity was added when clustering was performed within HLA-allele-positive subsets. Repertoires with fewer than 30,000 or more than 120,000 public chains were left out of co-occurrence clustering, as were several repertoires with anomalous nucleotide sharing. The clones in this table, taken by TCRdb from immuneACCESS, are in-frame only. Not every clone is retained; where verified, under half of the shortfall comes from an unresolved V gene, and the cause of the rest is unknown. V and J calls and clone size are copied from that table; D and trimming were computed from the DNA. This sample is represented by about 130,000 clones; around 79% of them were singletons. 2.1% of the sample lies in the top ten.

Points the paper makes about the study in general: The only immune exposure information available for the cohort was CMV serostatus. Specific HLA alleles were associated with 18,000 or so TCR beta sequences at a false discovery rate of 0.05 in a later analysis. Compared with the roughly 670-donor mean, donors in an Asian-associated ancestry cluster had fewer N-insertions in productive TCRs, according to a later genetic analysis. In this cohort, only TCR beta chains were sequenced, and detectable features were limited by the absence of alpha or paired-chain data. According to the authors, the approach could potentially be generalized to other disease states and immunological phenotypes. In the study, approximately 160 TCR beta chains were listed as associated with cytomegalovirus. Because HLA typing was missing for some donors at each locus, association tests included only the typed subset. The presence/absence analyses assumed that sequencing depth was roughly uniform across donors, and that assumption may not be true. V-gene and J-gene trimming of TCR beta chains was associated with a missense DCLRE1C variant in a later genetic analysis, and the association was replicated in an independent cohort. In both the original and validation cohorts, the classifier was reported to diagnose cytomegalovirus status with high specificity and sensitivity. A later analysis reported that several top co-occurrence clusters appeared linked to parvovirus B19, influenza, CMV and Epstein-Barr virus. Some IMGT-functional V segments, including TRBV6-2 and TRBV6-3, could not be told apart with the 87-base-pair reads, so those segments were excluded. An earlier analysis of approximately 590 of the donors showed that most TCR beta V segments appeared in productive rearrangements either about 87% or about 30% of the time, which broadly matched IMGT annotations. According to a later analysis, TCR association rates differed among HLA loci, with DRB1 alleles showing the most associated TCRs and HLA-C alleles showing the fewest. The sequencing pipeline was judged likely to have produced a cluster of highly shared sequence variants as a technical artifact. According to a later analysis, most CMV-associated TCR beta chains appeared to be HLA-restricted, and the HLA associations seemed to be driven largely by CMV exposure. A further reported finding was that TCR beta sequences accurately predicted the HLA-A and HLA-B alleles for most subjects in the first cohort. Strong co-occurrence of HLA alleles, especially DR and DQ, made assigning TCR associations to individual alleles difficult. In a later analysis, HLA-associated TCR beta chains showed more clonal expansion and lower generation probabilities than non-associated chains that were equally common. Across donors, most TCR sequences were observed very rarely, whereas some public TCRs were present in many individuals. Correlated functional status among segregating V segments might reflect linkage disequilibrium, but an unknown experimental factor could not be ruled out. The earlier analysis of 587 of the donors excluded some 15 rarely observed V segments, including chromosome 9 orphons, because counts were too low. Three of the identified cytomegalovirus-associated TCR beta chains were confirmed in vitro to be specific for cytomegalovirus antigens.

The cohort comprised 550 to 700 healthy bone marrow donors. All cohort members were sampled while nominally healthy, although unrecorded immune exposures were likely present. The donor was CMV seropositive and was included in the group of some 290 seropositive cohort members. Every donor gave a peripheral blood sample, and the peripheral blood mononuclear cells from that sample were used for TCR beta sequencing. Genomic DNA was extracted from the blood cell samples with the Qiagen DNeasy Blood Extraction Kit. There are 17 amino acids in the CDR3, from cysteine to phenylalanine inclusive. Only the CDR3 region is kept as DNA, spanning 51 bases read in frame from base 1. From the germline V gene (reference sequence), CDR1 is GTSNPN and CDR2 is SVGIG. Between the V and J ends, shortened by 2 bases and 0 bases respectively, the junction contains 17 bases. Worth noting for this clone: Its antigen has not been determined. Base qualities are missing; no much larger clone stands one base away.

This receptor chain uses TRBV30 and TRBJ1-5; TRBD1 is possibly the D segment (6 matching bases). The sequencing input was PBMCs. This TCR was sampled from a middle-aged woman in good health and CMV-seropositive. The nucleotides read TGTGCCTGGAGTCTCCTAGGACAGATGAATAGCAATCAGCCCCAGCATTTT. This yields the protein CAWSLLGQMNSNQPQHF. When the CDR3 is completed using the reference TRBV30 and TRBJ1-5 genes on either side, the full variable domain is SQTIHQWPATLVQPVGSPLSLECTVEGTSNPNLYWYRQAAGRGLQLLFYSVGIGQISSEVPQNLSASRPQDRQFILSSKKLLLSDSGFYLCAWSLLGQMNSNQPQHFGDGTRLSIL.